Listed below are T cell receptor beta chains from one sample, sequenced in a study of control samples from healthy donors and cancer patients. The repertoire was sequenced with immunoSEQ multiplex PCR; TCRdb's copy has only in-frame clones and lacks some. Among about 120,000 clones listed, about 91% were seen once. The sample comprised blood. The source is a man aged 35 to 55 in good health. Both conserved end residues are part of each CDR3. A D gene is named only where the DNA matches it firmly. Clone size, where shown, is once, few, many, or a class for clones that have expanded.

v_call	clone_size	d_call	j_call	cdr3_aa	cdr3_nt
TRBV7-2	-	-	TRBJ2-7	CASSRPGTTYEQYF	TGTGCCAGCAGTCGGCCAGGGACCACCTACGAGCAGTACTTC
TRBV29-1	-	-	TRBJ1-2	CSVGGGSDGYTF	TGCAGCGTCGGGGGGGGCTCTGATGGCTACACCTTC
TRBV5-8	-	TRBD1	TRBJ2-7	CASSLDRAYEQYF	TGTGCCAGCAGCCTCGACAGGGCCTACGAGCAGTACTTC
TRBV24-1	once	-	TRBJ1-1	CATPRAGDTEAFF	TGTGCCACCCCTCGGGCAGGCGACACTGAAGCTTTCTTT
TRBV28	-	-	TRBJ1-6	CATRGSYNSPLHF	TGTGCCACCCGTGGGTCCTATAATTCACCCCTCCACTTT
TRBV2	-	TRBD1	TRBJ1-4	CASGGQGAGTNEKLFF	TGTGCCAGCGGTGGACAGGGGGCCGGAACTAATGAAAAACTGTTTTTT
TRBV15	-	TRBD1	TRBJ2-6	CATSKSGTGTGANVLTF	TGTGCCACCAGCAAATCCGGGACAGGAACCGGGGCCAACGTCCTGACTTTC
TRBV4-3	-	-	TRBJ1-1	CASSQEPGANTEAFF	TGCGCCAGCAGCCAAGAGCCAGGGGCGAACACTGAAGCTTTCTTT
TRBV5-5	-	TRBD1	TRBJ1-1	CASSLGTGSNTEAFF	TGTGCCAGCAGCTTGGGGACAGGCTCGAACACTGAAGCTTTCTTT
TRBV3-1/TRBV3-2	-	TRBD2	TRBJ2-1	CASSQRVGLAGDNEQFF	TGTGCCAGCAGCCAAAGGGTAGGACTAGCGGGGGACAATGAGCAGTTCTTC
TRBV30	-	-	TRBJ1-2	CAWSVYASGYTF	TGTGCCTGGAGTGTCTATGCTTCTGGCTACACCTTC
TRBV10-1	-	TRBD1	TRBJ2-7	CASSEAPDRAYEQYF	TGCGCCAGCAGTGAGGCACCGGACAGGGCCTACGAGCAGTACTTC
TRBV10-1	-	-	TRBJ2-3	CASSESDRVRADTQYF	TGCGCCAGCAGTGAGTCAGATAGGGTTAGGGCAGATACGCAGTATTTT
TRBV29-1	few	-	TRBJ2-5	CSVNNLGGGETQYF	TGCAGCGTGAACAATCTAGGCGGTGGAGAGACCCAGTACTTC
TRBV5-1	-	-	TRBJ1-4	CASRVSATNEKLFF	TGCGCCAGCAGAGTTAGTGCAACTAATGAAAAACTGTTTTTT
TRBV4-3	-	-	TRBJ1-1	CASSQARVRTEAFF	TGCGCCAGCAGCCAAGCCAGGGTGAGGACTGAAGCTTTCTTT
TRBV7-9	once	TRBD1	TRBJ1-1	CASSRQGPNTEAFF	TGTGCCAGCAGCCGACAGGGTCCGAACACTGAAGCTTTCTTT
TRBV24-1	-	TRBD1	TRBJ2-5	CATSDPGGLETQYF	TGTGCCACCAGTGACCCAGGGGGTTTGGAGACCCAGTACTTC
TRBV10-3	-	-	TRBJ1-6	CAIRGHTSYNSPLHF	TGTGCCATCAGGGGACACACCTCCTATAATTCACCCCTCCACTTT
TRBV4-2	-	-	TRBJ2-1	CASSQDPLGFLSYNEQFF	TGTGCCAGCAGCCAAGATCCCTTAGGCTTCCTCTCCTACAATGAGCAGTTCTTC
TRBV5-1	-	-	TRBJ1-4	CASSEGGGEKLFF	TGCGCCAGCAGCGAGGGGGGAGGTGAAAAACTGTTTTTT
TRBV19	-	-	TRBJ2-3	CASSIAGTDTQYF	TGTGCCAGTAGTATAGCCGGGACGGATACGCAGTATTTT
TRBV6-5	-	TRBD1	TRBJ2-2	CASSYGDRVSGELFF	TGTGCCAGCAGTTACGGAGACAGGGTATCCGGGGAGCTGTTTTTT
TRBV15	few	-	TRBJ2-7	CATSMIGVEQYF	TGTGCCACCAGCATGATAGGGGTCGAGCAGTACTTC
TRBV24-1	-	-	TRBJ1-3	CATRTIRQSSGNTIYF	TGTGCCACCAGGACAATCAGGCAGAGCTCTGGAAACACCATATATTTT
TRBV9	-	-	TRBJ1-3	CASSPRPSREFSGNTIYF	TGTGCCAGCAGCCCCCGACCGTCGAGAGAGTTCTCTGGAAACACCATATATTTT
TRBV19	-	-	TRBJ1-3	CASSKESGNTIYF	TGTGCCAGTAGTAAGGAGTCTGGAAACACCATATATTTT
TRBV2	-	-	TRBJ1-6	CANRPQGNSPLHF	TGTGCCAACCGACCCCAGGGGAATTCACCCCTCCACTTT
TRBV30	-	-	TRBJ1-6	CAWKQGGNSPLHF	TGTGCCTGGAAACAGGGTGGTAATTCACCCCTCCACTTT
TRBV30	-	TRBD1	TRBJ1-3	CAWSVLTTGWGNTIYF	TGTGCCTGGAGTGTACTAACGACAGGGTGGGGAAACACCATATATTTT
TRBV12-3/TRBV12-4	-	-	TRBJ1-2	CASSRQIYGYTF	TGTGCCAGCAGCCGACAGATCTATGGCTACACCTTC
TRBV20-1	-	-	TRBJ1-1	CSKGSNTEAFF	TGCAGTAAGGGGTCGAACACTGAAGCTTTCTTT
TRBV4-1	-	-	TRBJ1-4	CASSQRTGGNEKLFF	TGCGCCAGCAGCCAACGGACCGGCGGAAATGAAAAACTGTTTTTT
TRBV3-1/TRBV3-2	-	-	TRBJ2-3	CASSHAGREGSAQYF	TGTGCCAGCAGCCACGCCGGCCGAGAGGGGTCGGCGCAGTATTTT
TRBV5-1	once	-	TRBJ2-2	CASSLGSGPNTGELFF	TGCGCCAGCAGCTTGGGTTCAGGGCCGAACACCGGGGAGCTGTTTTTT
TRBV12-3/TRBV12-4	-	-	TRBJ2-5	CASSLTNQETQYF	TGTGCCAGCAGTCTGACGAACCAAGAGACCCAGTACTTC
TRBV18	-	TRBD2	TRBJ2-1	CASSPLTSGANNEQFF	TGTGCCAGCTCACCTCTGACTAGCGGGGCGAACAATGAGCAGTTCTTC
TRBV18	once	-	TRBJ2-3	CASSPQGARDTQYF	TGTGCCAGCTCACCACAGGGAGCTAGAGATACGCAGTATTTT
TRBV24-1	few	-	TRBJ2-1	CATSPRRGGRDEQFF	TGTGCCACCAGTCCTAGGAGGGGGGGCCGAGATGAGCAGTTCTTC
TRBV30	-	TRBD1	TRBJ1-1	CAWSLTGSMNTEAFF	TGTGCCTGGAGTCTGACAGGGTCCATGAACACTGAAGCTTTCTTT
TRBV5-8	once	TRBD2	TRBJ2-5	CASSPWTSRQETQYF	TGTGCCAGCAGCCCCTGGACTAGCCGGCAAGAGACCCAGTACTTC
TRBV5-1	-	-	TRBJ2-4	CASSLRAERDIQYF	TGCGCCAGCAGCCTTCGGGCCGAAAGGGACATTCAGTACTTC
TRBV7-8	once	TRBD1	TRBJ2-2	CASSSGGPPGELFF	TGTGCCAGCAGCTCAGGGGGACCCCCCGGGGAGCTGTTTTTT
TRBV2	once	TRBD1	TRBJ2-1	CATNLRGLYNEQFF	TGTGCCACCAACCTCAGGGGGCTCTACAATGAGCAGTTCTTC
TRBV4-2	-	TRBD1	TRBJ1-5	CASSQSARQGGQPQHF	TGTGCCAGCAGCCAATCCGCCCGACAGGGTGGACAGCCCCAGCATTTT
TRBV5-1	-	-	TRBJ2-7	CASSLPRGFEQYF	TGCGCCAGCAGCTTGCCCCGAGGGTTCGAGCAGTACTTC